Listed below are T cell receptor beta chains from one sample, sequenced in a study of T-cell reconstitution after alpha-beta-depleted transplantation in children. TCRdb recomputed calls from the PCR reads with MiXCR, one row per CDR3 protein. Seen here are 200,000 to 250,000 distinct CDR3 sequences, 9.7% observed once, and the top ten hold 5% to 5.5%. This specimen consisted of PBMCs from the stem cell graft donor, obtained from the stem cell graft. These receptors originate from a human donor who donated a stem cell graft to a child with SCID. Both conserved end residues are part of each CDR3.

v_gene	j_gene	CDR3aa
TRBV5-1	TRBJ2-2	CASSSALQFNTGELFF
TRBV12-3/TRBV12-4	TRBJ2-5	CASSRKGTSGETQYF
TRBV20-1	TRBJ2-5	CSARRGFRRLAAQETQYF
TRBV3-1	TRBJ2-3	CASSQEGGLSADTQYF
TRBV6-1	TRBJ1-2	CASREALSTNYGYTF
TRBV11-2	TRBJ2-7	CASSLPGQGSGEQYF
TRBV6-1	TRBJ2-5	CASSDDPGGLQETQYF
TRBV20-1	TRBJ2-1	CSASGGRAYNEQFF
TRBV15	TRBJ2-3	CATSRWTSGGLTDTQYF
TRBV20-1	TRBJ1-2	CSAKSAFNYGYTF
TRBV6-1	TRBJ1-1	CASSEAGGVLKVGAFF